This T cell receptor (beta chain) emerged from a study of identical twins. This clonotype occurred a few times. Its antigen remains unknown. V was shortened by 5 bases and J by 2 bases, with 8 bases between the two germline ends. There are 13 residues in the CDR3. The germline V gene has CDR1 SGHAT and CDR2 FQNNGV. It was template switching that added a universal primer site, and there were unique molecular identifiers on the cDNA. Using its own MiXCR run on the 5' RACE reads, TCRdb lists one record per CDR3 protein. Among under 500,000 distinct CDR3 sequences listed, roughly an eighth were seen once. Points from the study as a whole: With monozygotic twins, out-of-frame TCR alpha sharing exceeded what models estimated. High-abundance cord blood beta clonotypes had fewer insertions; memory repertoires showed none.

The same sample was also used in a study of yellow fever vaccine responses in identical twins.

The sequenced material came from CD4+ T cells sorted from blood. J is TRBJ2-3 and V is TRBV11-2, with no clear D. This clonotype originated in a young woman in good health. CDR3 nucleotide sequence: TGTGCCAGCAGCCCAGAGGTCACAGATACGCAGTATTTT. This sequence encodes CASSPEVTDTQYF.